The sequence of this T cell receptor (beta chain) was determined in a study of T cell changes during pregnancy in multiple sclerosis. Germline V gives CDR1 KGHSH, CDR2 LQKENI. Trimming stripped 3 bases from V and 1 base from J, with 6 bases between. The CDR3 extends over 13 amino acids. Assay used: immunoSEQ multiplex PCR; TCRdb lists only in-frame clones, some missing. The sample comprises some 64,000 clones, 80% to 95% of which are singletons, and 2% to 2.5% rests with the top ten. Comments on this clone: This sample includes further DNA sequences coding for the same CDR3.

V and J are TRBV18 and TRBJ1-1; the D gene is possibly TRBD1 (6 bases). The input for sequencing was peripheral blood, taken in the first trimester of pregnancy. The clonotype comes from a female donor with multiple sclerosis, enrolled in a pregnancy study. The CDR3 DNA reads as TGTGCCAGCTCACCGGGACAGAACACTGAAGCTTTCTTT. Protein: CASSPGQNTEAFF.